This is a list of T cell receptor beta chains from one sample in a study of T cell responses to AZD1222 COVID-19 vaccine. This table comes from immunoSEQ multiplex PCR, and its TCRdb copy is limited to in-frame clones, with some not included. Found here are more than 80,000 clones, under 90% of them singletons; the top ten hold roughly 10%. This material consisted of peripheral blood, taken on day 0 of AZD1222 vaccination. Every receptor here comes from an adult in good health. CDR3s include the opening cysteine and the closing phenylalanine or tryptophan.

>TRBJ1-1|TRBV9
CASSASGRGLNTEAFF
>TRBJ1-1|TRBV6-5
CASRLSAWAEAFF
>TRBJ1-2|TRBV27
CASSLSGGLGGYTF
>TRBJ2-7|TRBV5-1
CASSPSTGYEQYF
>TRBJ1-2|TRBV19
CASSPGLGFYGYTF
>TRBJ1-3|TRBV7-2
CASSPFGGRSGNTIYF
>TRBJ2-2|TRBV10-1
CASSGNSGELFF
>TRBJ2-6|TRBV28
CASSPGGASGANVLTF
>TRBJ2-3|TRBV11-2
CASSHDWQGGGTDTQYF
>TRBJ2-5|TRBV5-1
CASSLGQGRRTQYF